The 17 T cell receptor beta chains listed next were all sequenced from one sample in a study of cytomegalovirus exposure and HLA in healthy donors. The study ran its PCR with 60 Vbeta and 13 Jbeta primers. Data came from immunoSEQ multiplex PCR; TCRdb stores just in-frame clones and leaves some out. There are some 62,000 clones in the sample; more than 70% occur only once, and less than 1.5% lies in the top ten. Sequenced input: PBMCs. These receptor sequences come from a young man in good health and CMV-seronegative.

The J gene is TRBJ1-1, the V gene TRBV4-2; maybe TRBD1 (6 bases). The CDR3 loop spans 16 amino acids. Trimming cost V 0 bases and J 5 bases, with 16 bases left between them. The V gene's germline CDR1 is LGHNA and CDR2 YNFKEQ. DNA of the CDR3: TGTGCCAGCAGCCAAGAACATAGGGAGGGGGGGACTGAAGCTTTCTTT. This gives the protein CASSQEHREGGTEAFF.

The rearrangement joins TRBV7-3 to TRBJ2-1; D unresolved. Germline V gene sequence: CDR1 SGHTA, CDR2 FQGTGA. The CDR3 consists of 13 residues. The V end lost 3 bases, the J end lost 2 bases, and 5 bases lay between the germline ends. CDR3 coding DNA: TGTGCCAGCAGCTTTACAGCCTACAATGAGCAGTTCTTC. Its protein product is CASSFTAYNEQFF.

The rearrangement uses TRBV21-1 and TRBJ1-2; whether TRBD1, the table's D call, matches the DNA was not checked. TRBV21-1 is classified as a pseudogene. The CDR3 contains 15 residues. The CDR3 is CASSKIWDSQGGYTF. The CDR3 DNA is TGTGCCAGCAGCAAAATATGGGACAGCCAGGGTGGCTACACCTTC.

V and J are TRBV18 and TRBJ1-4; TRBD1 aligns across 7 bases. The CDR3 has 13 residues. Per the germline V gene, CDR1 is KGHSH and CDR2 is LQKENI. Unmatched junction bases numbered 7, after V lost 5 bases and J lost 10 bases. The CDR3 bases are TGTGCCAGCTCAGGAGACAGGGATGGAAAACTGTTTTTT. Translating it yields CASSGDRDGKLFF. The full variable domain, its missing parts supplied by reference TRBV18 and TRBJ1-4, is NAGVMQNPRHLVRRRGQEARLRCSPMKGHSHVYWYRQLPEEGLKFMVYLQKENIIDESGMPKERFSAEFPKEGPSILRIQQVVRGDSAAYFCASSGDRDGKLFFGSGTQLSVL.

The chain recombines TRBV5-1 with TRBJ1-2; 8 bases are shared with TRBD1. Germline loops: CDR1 SGHRS, CDR2 YFSETQ. Trimming took 4 bases from V and 8 from J; bases not matched to a gene: 16. This CDR3 is built from 16 residues. The DNA for the CDR3 is TGCGCCAGCAGCGTTGTCCCGGGACAGGAATCGGGCGGCTACACCTTC. This sequence encodes CASSVVPGQESGGYTF. The variable domain in full, completed from reference TRBV5-1 and TRBJ1-2, reads KAGVTQTPRYLIKTRGQQVTLSCSPISGHRSVSWYQQTPGQGLQFLFEYFSETQRNKGNFPGRFSGRQFSNSRSEMNVSTLELGDSALYLCASSVVPGQESGGYTFGSGTRLTVV.

The chain is built from TRBV27 and TRBJ1-2; 9 nucleotides agree with TRBD1. The CDR3 has 13 amino acids. V lost 6 bases and J lost 6; bases outside the gene matches: 5. Germline CDR1 reads MNHEY; CDR2 reads SMNVEV (reference sequence). DNA of the CDR3: TGTGCCAGCAGACCGGGACAGGGAAATGGCTACACCTTC. Protein sequence: CASRPGQGNGYTF.

This sequence joins TRBV7-6 and TRBJ2-2, with D unresolved. Germline CDR1 reads SGHVS; CDR2 reads FNYEAQ. The V and J ends lost 0 bases and 7 bases respectively, with 9 bases between them. This CDR3 comprises 14 residues. CDR3 region: CASSLAQSGGELFF. The CDR3 coding sequence is TGTGCCAGCAGCTTAGCACAATCGGGCGGGGAGCTGTTTTTT.

This chain links TRBV11-2 with TRBJ2-1; TRBD1 matches at 9 bases. Germline-derived CDR1 and CDR2 are SGHAT and FQNNGV. This CDR3 has 14 residues. V trimming: 4 bases; J trimming: 9 bases; junction bases outside the gene matches: 7. The CDR3 DNA follows: TGTGCCAGCAGCTACACACAGGGGGCAAGTGAGCAGTTCTTC. It yields the protein CASSYTQGASEQFF.

This clone was seen a single time. Other DNA sequences from this sample encode an identical CDR3 as well. As DNA, the CDR3 is TGCGCCAGCAGCGCCGAGGGGGCTTACAATGAGCAGTTCTTC. This codes for CASSAEGAYNEQFF. The chain employs TRBV5-1 and TRBJ2-1; 7 bases fit TRBD1. The V gene end was trimmed by 4 bases and the J gene end by 4 bases; junction bases not matched to a gene: 5. CDR1 and CDR2 from the germline V gene are SGHRS and YFSETQ. CDR3 size: 14 residues.

The chain links TRBV10-1 to TRBJ2-3; 8 nucleotides align to TRBD1. Germline V lookup: CDR1 WNHNN, CDR2 SYGVQD (reference sequence). J was trimmed by 6 bases and V by 10 bases; bases with no gene match: 9. The CDR3 spans 13 residues. This CDR3 reads CATAGTGGDTQYF. The CDR3 nucleotides are TGCGCCACAGCCGGGACAGGAGGCGATACGCAGTATTTT.

This chain uses TRBV7-8 with TRBJ1-2; 7 nucleotides align to TRBD1. The CDR3 sequence is 13 residues long. The germline V gene has CDR1 SGHVS and CDR2 FQNEAQ. V shed 5 bases and J 6 bases; nucleotides not matched to a gene: 6. CDR3 sequence reads: CASSITGVDGYTF. CDR3 DNA: TGTGCCAGCAGCATTACAGGGGTGGATGGCTACACCTTC. The complete variable domain, with remaining parts taken from reference TRBV7-8 and TRBJ1-2, reads GAGVSQSPRYKVAKRGQDVALRCDPISGHVSLFWYQQALGQGPEFLTYFQNEAQLDKSGLPSDRFFAERPEGSVSTLKIQRTQQEDSAVYLCASSITGVDGYTFGSGTRLTVV.

This chain uses TRBV27 with TRBJ2-3; D possibly corresponds to TRBD2 (5 bases). Germline CDR1 reads MNHEY; CDR2 reads SMNVEV (reference sequence). The CDR3 is made up of 11 amino acids. The V gene lost 6 bases and the J gene lost 6 bases, with 7 bases spanning the gap. Written as DNA, the CDR3 is TGTGCCAGCAGACGAGGGGATACGCAGTATTTT. It encodes CASRRGDTQYF.

This chain links TRBV9 with TRBJ1-6; D ambiguous. The CDR3 totals 13 residues. Germline assignment: CDR1 SGDLS and CDR2 YYNGEE. Trimming removed 0 bases at V and 9 bases at J, with 7 bases between. This CDR3 is CASSVEGGSPLHF. The CDR3 region has the DNA TGTGCCAGCAGCGTAGAAGGAGGTTCACCCCTCCACTTT. Based on the CDR3 plus reference TRBV9 and TRBJ1-6, the full variable domain is DSGVTQTPKHLITATGQRVTLRCSPRSGDLSVYWYQQSLDQGLQFLIQYYNGEERAKGNILERFSAQQFPDLHSELNLSSLELGDSALYFCASSVEGGSPLHFGNGTRLTVT.

This rearrangement joins TRBV9 to TRBJ2-3, with D tentatively TRBD1 (6 bases). Germline V gene lookup returns CDR1 SGDLS and CDR2 YYNGEE. CDR3 size: 18 residues. Deletions cut 3 bases from V and 0 bases from J, with 20 bases between. The CDR3 DNA reads as TGTGCCAGCAGCGAGAGAGAGTGGACAGCCGATAGCACAGATACGCAGTATTTT. It specifies CASSEREWTADSTDTQYF.

The V call is TRBV6-1, the J call TRBJ2-2, with no clear D. CDR1 and CDR2 from the germline V gene are MNHNS and SASEGT. CDR3 size: 16 residues. Trimming took off 2 bases at V and 0 bases at J, with 10 bases between the two ends. CDR3 in DNA: TGTGCCAGCAGTGAATTTGTCAGCGCGAACACCGGGGAGCTGTTTTTT. Protein: CASSEFVSANTGELFF.

This rearrangement joins TRBV6-5 to TRBJ1-3; D remains ambiguous. The V end was cut by 8 bases, the J end by 4 bases, with 12 bases between. From germline, CDR1 is MNHEY and CDR2 SVGAGI. The CDR3 runs to 13 residues. CDR3 nucleotide sequence: TGTGCCAGCGGAACACTCAGGGGAAACACCATATATTTT. It specifies CASGTLRGNTIYF.

In its sample, this clone was seen once. The rearrangement joins TRBV5-6 to TRBJ2-6; D unresolved. The CDR3 loop spans 15 amino acids. From germline, CDR1 is SGHDT and CDR2 YYEEEE. Trimming cost V 0 bases and J 1 base, with 5 bases left between them. The CDR3, as DNA: TGTGCCAGCAGCTTGGACATTTCTGGGGCCAACGTCCTGACTTTC. Protein: CASSLDISGANVLTF.